This T cell receptor (beta chain) was observed in a study of blood T cell repertoires in COVID-19. Study background: The United States, Italy and Spain were the sources of the acute and convalescent COVID-19 samples. The analysed material was cDNA or gDNA that came from T cells, B-cell-depleted T cells, or PBMCs.

Germline CDR1 reads SEHNR; CDR2 reads FQNEAQ (reference sequence). V lost 1 base to trimming and J lost 5 bases, with 12 bases between them. This CDR3 region has 15 residues. In the study's own analysis: Amplification with reference gene primers provided the estimates of nucleated cell counts. Some clones are missing from TCRdb's copy, which holds only in-frame ones; the method was immunoSEQ multiplex PCR. The D gene and trimming were derived from the DNA, and the V and J assignments and clone size from that table. Altogether about 12,000 clones are present, around 73% being singletons, with the ten largest covering more than 30%.

The sequence was collected from a human donor in a cohort sampled during active COVID-19. The chain has TRBV7-9 and TRBJ2-1; D is perhaps TRBD1 (6 bases). The specimen was peripheral blood. This CDR3 reads CASSLGARGDNEQFF. CDR3 nucleotides: TGTGCCAGCAGCTTAGGTGCCAGGGGAGACAATGAGCAGTTCTTC.